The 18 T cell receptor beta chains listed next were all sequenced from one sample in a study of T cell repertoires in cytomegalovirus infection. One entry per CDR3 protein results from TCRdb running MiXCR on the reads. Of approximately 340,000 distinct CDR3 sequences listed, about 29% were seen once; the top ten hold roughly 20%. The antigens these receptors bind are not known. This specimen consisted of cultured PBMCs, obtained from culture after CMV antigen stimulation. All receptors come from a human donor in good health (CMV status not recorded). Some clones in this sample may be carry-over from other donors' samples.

CDR3 protein: CASSLRAGVLHEQYF. The CDR3 DNA reads TGTGCCAGCAGTTTACGGGCAGGGGTTCTCCACGAGCAGTACTTC. This sequence joins TRBV27 and TRBJ2-7; tentatively, D is TRBD1 (6 bases). This CDR3 is 15 amino acids long. Germline lookup yields CDR1 MNHEY and CDR2 SMNVEV (reference sequence). Trimming left V 2 bases short and J 5 bases short, with 16 bases between.

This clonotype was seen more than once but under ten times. The CDR3 sequence is CASSLLAGNNEQFF. The CDR3 DNA follows: TGTGCCAGCAGCTTGCTAGCGGGGAACAATGAGCAGTTCTTC. The V and J genes are TRBV7-6 and TRBJ2-1, with 9 positions matching TRBD2. Trimming at V came to 3 bases and at J to 5 bases, leaving 2 bases not matched to a gene. Germline lookup yields CDR1 SGHVS and CDR2 FNYEAQ. The CDR3 is 14 amino acids.

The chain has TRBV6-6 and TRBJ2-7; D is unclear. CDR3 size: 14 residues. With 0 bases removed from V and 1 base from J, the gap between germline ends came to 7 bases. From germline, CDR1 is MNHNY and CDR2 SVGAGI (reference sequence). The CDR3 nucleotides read TGTGCCAGCAGTTACTCGACCGAATCCTACGAGCAGTACTTC. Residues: CASSYSTESYEQYF.

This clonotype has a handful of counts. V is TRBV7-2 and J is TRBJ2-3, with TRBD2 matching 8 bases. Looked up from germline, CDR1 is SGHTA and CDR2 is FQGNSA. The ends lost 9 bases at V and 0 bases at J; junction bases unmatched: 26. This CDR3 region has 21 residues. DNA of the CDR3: TGTGCCAGATCGCACAACCCCCGCGTTTGGACTAGCCCAATTAGCACAGATACGCAGTATTTT. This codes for CARSHNPRVWTSPISTDTQYF.

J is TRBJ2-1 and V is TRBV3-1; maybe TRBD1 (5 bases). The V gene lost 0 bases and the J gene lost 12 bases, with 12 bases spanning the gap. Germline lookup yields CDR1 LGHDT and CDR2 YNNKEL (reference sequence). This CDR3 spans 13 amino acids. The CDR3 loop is CASSQDRTGVQFF. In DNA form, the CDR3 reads TGTGCCAGCAGCCAAGATCGAACAGGTGTGCAGTTCTTC.

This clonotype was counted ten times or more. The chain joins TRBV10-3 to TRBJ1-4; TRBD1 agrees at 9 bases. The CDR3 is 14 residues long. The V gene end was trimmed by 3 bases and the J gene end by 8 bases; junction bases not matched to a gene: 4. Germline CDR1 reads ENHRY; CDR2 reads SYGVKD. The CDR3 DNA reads TGTGCCATCAGTGATGGACAGGGGCAGGAAAAACTGTTTTTT. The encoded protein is CAISDGQGQEKLFF.

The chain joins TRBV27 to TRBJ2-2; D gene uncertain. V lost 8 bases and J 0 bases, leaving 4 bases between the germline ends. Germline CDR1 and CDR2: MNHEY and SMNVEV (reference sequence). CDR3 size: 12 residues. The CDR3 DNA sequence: TGTGCCAGCCTCACGAACACCGGGGAGCTGTTTTTT. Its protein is CASLTNTGELFF.

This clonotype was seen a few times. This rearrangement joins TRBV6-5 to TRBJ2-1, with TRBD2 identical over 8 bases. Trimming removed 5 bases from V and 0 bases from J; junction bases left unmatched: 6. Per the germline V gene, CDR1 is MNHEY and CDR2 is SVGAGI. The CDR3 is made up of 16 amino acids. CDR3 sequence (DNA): TGTGCCAGCAGTATAGCGGGATTGAGCTCCTACAATGAGCAGTTCTTC. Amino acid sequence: CASSIAGLSSYNEQFF.

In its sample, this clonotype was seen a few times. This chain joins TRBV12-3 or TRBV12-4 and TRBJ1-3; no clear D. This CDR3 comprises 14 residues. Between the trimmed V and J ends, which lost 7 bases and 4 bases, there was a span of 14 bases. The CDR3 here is CASTRLSMGNTIYF. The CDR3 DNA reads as TGTGCCAGCACTCGATTATCAATGGGAAACACCATATATTTT.

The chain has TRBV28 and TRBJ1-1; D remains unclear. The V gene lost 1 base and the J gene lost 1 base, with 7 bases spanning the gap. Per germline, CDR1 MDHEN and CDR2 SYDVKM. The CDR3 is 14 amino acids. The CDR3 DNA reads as TGTGCCAGCAGTTTATCGTACCAGAACACTGAAGCTTTCTTT. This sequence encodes CASSLSYQNTEAFF.

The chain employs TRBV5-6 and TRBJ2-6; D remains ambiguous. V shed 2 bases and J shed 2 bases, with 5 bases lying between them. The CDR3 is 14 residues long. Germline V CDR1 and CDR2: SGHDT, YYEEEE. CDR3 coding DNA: TGTGCCAGCAGCTTCCGGACTGGGGCCAACGTCCTGACTTTC. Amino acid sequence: CASSFRTGANVLTF.

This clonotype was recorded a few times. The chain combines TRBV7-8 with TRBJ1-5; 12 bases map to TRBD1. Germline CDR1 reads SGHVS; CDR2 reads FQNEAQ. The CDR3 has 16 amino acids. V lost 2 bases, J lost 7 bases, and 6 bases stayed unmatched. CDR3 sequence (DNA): TGTGCCAGCAGCTTAAGGGACAGGGGGCTAAGACAGCCCCAGCATTTT. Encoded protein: CASSLRDRGLRQPQHF.

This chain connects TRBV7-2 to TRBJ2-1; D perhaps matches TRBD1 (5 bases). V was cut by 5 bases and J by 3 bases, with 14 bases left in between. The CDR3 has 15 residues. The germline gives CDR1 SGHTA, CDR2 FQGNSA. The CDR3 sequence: CASSRRQGGYNEQFF. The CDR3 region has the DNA TGTGCCAGCAGCCGACGGCAGGGCGGCTACAATGAGCAGTTCTTC. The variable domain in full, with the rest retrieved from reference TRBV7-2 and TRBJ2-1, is GAGVSQSPSNKVTEKGKDVELRCDPISGHTALYWYRQSLGQGLEFLIYFQGNSAPDKSGLPSDRFSAERTGGSVSTLTIQRTQQEDSAVYLCASSRRQGGYNEQFFGPGTRLTVL.

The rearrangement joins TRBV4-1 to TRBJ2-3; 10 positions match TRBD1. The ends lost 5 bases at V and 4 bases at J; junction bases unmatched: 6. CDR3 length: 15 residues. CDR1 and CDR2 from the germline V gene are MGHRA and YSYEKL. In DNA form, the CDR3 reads TGCGCCAGCAGCTATCCGGGACAGGGGCCAGATACGCAGTATTTT. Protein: CASSYPGQGPDTQYF.

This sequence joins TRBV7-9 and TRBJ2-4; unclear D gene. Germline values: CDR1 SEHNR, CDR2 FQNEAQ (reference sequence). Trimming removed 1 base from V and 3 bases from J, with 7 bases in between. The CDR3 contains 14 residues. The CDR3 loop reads CASSLGRIKNIQYF. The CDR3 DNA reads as TGTGCCAGCAGCTTAGGACGTATCAAAAACATTCAGTACTTC.

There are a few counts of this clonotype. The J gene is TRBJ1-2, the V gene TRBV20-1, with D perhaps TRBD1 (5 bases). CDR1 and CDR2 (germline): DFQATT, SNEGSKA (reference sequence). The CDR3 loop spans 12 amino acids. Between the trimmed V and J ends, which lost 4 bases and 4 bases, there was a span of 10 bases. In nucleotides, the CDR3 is TGCAGTGCTACACCAGGGATCTATGGCTACACCTTC. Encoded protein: CSATPGIYGYTF.

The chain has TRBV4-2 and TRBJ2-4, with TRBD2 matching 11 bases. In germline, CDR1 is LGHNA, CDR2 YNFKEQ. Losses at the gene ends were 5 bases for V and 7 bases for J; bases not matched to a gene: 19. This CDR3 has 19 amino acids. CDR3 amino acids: CASSGEGGLAGGPENIQYF. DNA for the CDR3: TGTGCCAGCAGCGGGGAGGGAGGGCTAGCGGGGGGCCCGGAGAACATTCAGTACTTC.

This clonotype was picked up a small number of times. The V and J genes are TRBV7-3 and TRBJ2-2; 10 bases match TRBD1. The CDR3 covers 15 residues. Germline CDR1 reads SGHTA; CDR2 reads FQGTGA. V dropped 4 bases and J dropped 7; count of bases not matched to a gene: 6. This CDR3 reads CASSSRQGADGELFF. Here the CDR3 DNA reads TGTGCCAGCAGCTCCCGACAGGGGGCGGACGGGGAGCTGTTTTTT.